The entry that follows covers one TCR beta chain sequence. The antigen remains undetermined. The PCR ran on 60 Vbeta and 13 Jbeta primers. Some clones are missing from TCRdb's copy, which holds only in-frame ones; the method was immunoSEQ multiplex PCR. The table includes more than 120,000 clones, over 80% detected once. Trimming pared 2 bases from V and 0 bases from J, leaving 5 bases between. Germline V gene data show CDR1 as SGHAT and CDR2 as FQNNGV. The CDR3 contains 14 residues. This sample is drawn from a study of cytomegalovirus exposure and HLA in healthy donors. As for the study in general: Prior work identified around 100 million unique TCR beta sequences in approximately 200 million T cells. The study's early data release held around 85 million unique TCRs from HLA-typed donors.

Whole-study results and caveats: Cytomegalovirus-associated TCR beta chains were listed, numbering 150 to 200. The authors judged a highly shared variant cluster likely a sequencing artifact.

The clonotype comes from a woman between 25 and 40 years old in good health and CMV-seronegative. The V and J genes are TRBV11-2 and TRBJ2-4; D unresolved. What was sequenced was PBMCs. For the CDR3, the DNA is TGTGCCAGCAGCTTACGGGTAGCCAAAAACATTCAGTACTTC. This encodes CASSLRVAKNIQYF.